This paragraph covers one T cell receptor (beta chain) sequence. Its antigen specificity is not known. Per-base qualities were not stored, and no clone one base away is much larger. The germline V gene gives CDR1 as LGHNA and CDR2 as YSLEER. V is clipped by 3 bases and J by 6 bases, and the sequence between their germline boundaries is 14 bases long. The CDR3 spans 14 residues, from the cysteine through the phenylalanine. CDR3 DNA only is kept here, 42 bases in frame from base 1. This sample was taken from a study of T cell changes during pregnancy in multiple sclerosis (dated by TCRdb to about 2019). About the study as a whole: The study examined how the T cell repertoire changed over the course of pregnancy in women with multiple sclerosis.

Receptor amplification or capture employed the immunoSEQ multiplex PCR assay. TCRdb re-hosts the immuneACCESS table, in-frame sequences only. Its copies lack some clones; in the studies checked, an unresolved V gene accounts for under half of them, and the cause for the rest is not known. The sample table holds tens of thousands of clones, of which roughly 94% were seen once. The ten top clones hold 4.8% of the sample. Sequenced material: peripheral blood, taken in the first trimester of pregnancy. The chain is assembled from TRBV4-3 and TRBJ1-1, with the D gene too uncertain to name. This TCR was sampled from a female donor in good health, enrolled as a control in a pregnancy study. The CDR3 in this case is CASSQDWPYPEAFF. The DNA sequence is given as TGCGCCAGCAGCCAGGACTGGCCTTATCCTGAAGCTTTCTTT.